This T cell receptor (beta chain) stems from a study of cytomegalovirus exposure and HLA in healthy donors. Germline CDR1 and CDR2: MNHEY and SMNVEV (reference sequence). Losses at the gene ends were 5 bases for V and 0 bases for J; bases not matched to a gene: 4. The CDR3 is 15 residues long. Concerning this clone: Antigen specificity is unknown.

Sequencing was performed with immunoSEQ multiplex PCR; in TCRdb, only in-frame clones are kept and a portion is missing. The sample holds around 100,000 clones, about 95% seen once. Findings and caveats of the study: As was reported, the classifier diagnosed cytomegalovirus status with high specificity and sensitivity.

The specimen sequenced was PBMCs. The chain links TRBV27 to TRBJ2-7; TRBD2 matches at 10 bases. This sequence was found in a woman aged 18 to 35 in good health and CMV-seronegative. The CDR3: CASSLRLAGSYEQYF. CDR3 in DNA: TGTGCCAGCAGTCTCCGACTAGCGGGCTCCTACGAGCAGTACTTC.